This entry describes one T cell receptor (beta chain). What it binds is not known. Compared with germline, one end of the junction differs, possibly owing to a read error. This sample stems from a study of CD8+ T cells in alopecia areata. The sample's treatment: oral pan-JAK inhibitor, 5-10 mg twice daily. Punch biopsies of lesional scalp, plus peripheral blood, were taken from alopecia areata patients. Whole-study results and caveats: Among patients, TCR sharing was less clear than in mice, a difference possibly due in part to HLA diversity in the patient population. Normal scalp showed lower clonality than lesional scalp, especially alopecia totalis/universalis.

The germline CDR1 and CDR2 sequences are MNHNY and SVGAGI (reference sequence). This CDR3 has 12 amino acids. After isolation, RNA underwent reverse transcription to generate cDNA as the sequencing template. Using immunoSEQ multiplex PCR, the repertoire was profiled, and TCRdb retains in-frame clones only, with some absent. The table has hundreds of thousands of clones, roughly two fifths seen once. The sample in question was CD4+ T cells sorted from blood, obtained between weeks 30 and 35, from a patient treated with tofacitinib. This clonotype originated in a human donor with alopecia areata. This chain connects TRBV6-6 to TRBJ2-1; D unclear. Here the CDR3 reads CASSYSLSSILF. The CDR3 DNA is TGTGCCAGCAGTTACTCTCTTAGCTCCATCCTCTTC.